This T cell receptor (beta chain) was identified in a study of T cell responses to AZD1222 COVID-19 vaccine. Regarding the study as a whole: Clonal diversity was possibly underestimated; the donors were predominantly white British and more often female. There were vaccine-associated CD4 TCRs across spike, dominant at 160-218 and 743-854. Sampled repertoires all dated from after the peak T cell response. Reports indicate that nearly half of spike-specific TCRs are directed at unmutated variant regions.

In regard to this clone: Its matching antigen is unknown.

Libraries were prepared by immunoSEQ multiplex PCR; TCRdb keeps only in-frame clonotypes and omits some of them. The data hold 89,000 or so clones, with approximately 89% observed a single time. Germline V lookup: CDR1 SGHRS, CDR2 YFSETQ. Between the trimmed V and J ends, which lost 5 bases and 3 bases, there was a span of 18 bases. The CDR3 spans 15 residues. The sequence was collected from an adult who received the AZD1222 COVID-19 vaccine. The sample in question was peripheral blood, obtained 28 days after the second AZD1222 dose. The chain joins TRBV5-1 to TRBJ2-7; D is perhaps TRBD1 or TRBD2 (5 bases each). The DNA for the CDR3 is TGCGCCAGCAGTTACACCGGGACCAAGATCTACGAGCAGTACTTC. Residues: CASSYTGTKIYEQYF.